One sample yielded the 9 T cell receptor beta chains listed below, sequenced in a study of T cell responses to AZD1222 COVID-19 vaccine (dated by TCRdb to 2020 to 2023). Read against the paper, the sample's time point label means: about 28 days (+/-7) after the second vaccine dose. The method behind the library was the immunoSEQ multiplex PCR assay. TCRdb limited this immuneACCESS table to in-frame rearrangements with V and J called. A share of clones is missing; checked studies link under half to unresolved V genes, and the rest is unexplained. This sample holds roughly 77,000 clones; 75% to 95% were observed only once. The ten largest clones add up to more than 2.5% of the sample. The sample here was peripheral blood, taken 28 days after the second AZD1222 dose. Every receptor here comes from an adult who received the AZD1222 COVID-19 vaccine.

The chain has TRBV27 and TRBJ1-4, with a tentative D call TRBD1 (6 bases). CDR1 and CDR2 from the germline V gene are MNHEY and SMNVEV (reference sequence). Between the trimmed V and J ends, which lost 6 bases and 5 bases, there was a span of 19 bases. The CDR3 totals 16 residues. This chain's CDR3 is CASRLEQGTTNEKLFF. CDR3 coding DNA: TGTGCCAGCAGACTCGAACAGGGTACTACAAATGAAAAACTGTTTTTT. The complete variable domain, with remaining parts taken from reference TRBV27 and TRBJ1-4, reads EAQVTQNPRYLITVTGKKLTVTCSQNMNHEYMSWYRQDPGLGLRQIYYSMNVEVTDKGDVPEGYKVSRKEKRNFPLILESPSPNQTSLYFCASRLEQGTTNEKLFFGSGTQLSVL.

This chain joins TRBV7-3 and TRBJ1-6, with D maybe TRBD1 (5 bases). The V and J ends lost 1 base and 5 bases respectively, with 12 bases between them. The CDR3 runs to 16 residues. Germline CDR1 is SGHTA and CDR2 is FQGTGA. CDR3 in amino acids: CASSLRPPGNNSPLHF. DNA of the CDR3: TGTGCCAGCAGCTTAAGGCCCCCAGGGAATAATTCACCCCTCCACTTT.

The chain recombines TRBV5-5 with TRBJ1-4; tentative D call: TRBD1 (5 bases). CDR1 and CDR2 (germline): SGHKS, YYEKEE (reference sequence). The V end was cut by 0 bases, the J end by 8 bases, with 17 bases between. CDR3 length: 16 amino acids. The CDR3 loop is CASSLEGTGREEKLFF. The DNA for the CDR3 is TGTGCCAGCAGCTTGGAGGGCACAGGCAGGGAAGAAAAACTGTTTTTT.

The chain has TRBV2 and TRBJ1-6, with D unresolved. This CDR3 is 13 amino acids long. Germline loops: CDR1 SNHLY, CDR2 FYNNEI. Trimming cost V 2 bases and J 10 bases, with 9 bases left between them. The CDR3 protein is CASSENGYSPLHF. DNA of the CDR3: TGTGCCAGCAGTGAAAATGGGTACTCACCCCTCCACTTT.

The V and J genes are TRBV11-2 and TRBJ2-2; D is tentatively TRBD1 or TRBD2 (5 bases each). Germline lookup yields CDR1 SGHAT and CDR2 FQNNGV. V was cut by 5 bases and J by 5 bases, with 21 bases left in between. CDR3 length: 17 residues. The CDR3, as DNA: TGTGCCAGCAGCCCCATACGGGGCCCACAAAGGACCGGGGAGCTGTTTTTT. It yields the protein CASSPIRGPQRTGELFF.

The rearrangement joins TRBV10-3 to TRBJ1-1; D remains unclear. Trimming pared 0 bases from V and 8 bases from J, leaving 7 bases between. CDR1 and CDR2 (germline): ENHRY, SYGVKD. CDR3 length: 12 residues. CDR3 sequence (DNA): TGTGCCATCAGTGAGTCTGGCTTAGAAGCTTTCTTT. Its translation is CAISESGLEAFF.

V is TRBV7-6 and J is TRBJ1-6, with a possible D match to TRBD1 (5 bases). Germline V gene lookup returns CDR1 SGHVS and CDR2 FNYEAQ. CDR3 length: 14 residues. The V end was cut by 4 bases, the J end by 6 bases, with 10 bases between. The CDR3 coding sequence is TGTGCCAGCAGCTCGGGACCACCTAATTCACCCCTCCACTTT. Its translation: CASSSGPPNSPLHF.

This clone was counted only a few times. This chain connects TRBV9 to TRBJ1-3; TRBD1 is a possible D gene (5 bases). V was trimmed by 1 base and J by 2 bases, leaving 10 bases between them. This CDR3 has 15 residues. Germline CDR1 is SGDLS and CDR2 is YYNGEE. The chain's CDR3 is CASSVQGPPGNTIYF. As DNA, the CDR3 is TGTGCCAGCAGCGTACAGGGCCCTCCTGGAAACACCATATATTTT.

Concerning this clone: One end of the junction fails to match germline, which may point to a read error. The CDR3 DNA follows: TGTGCCAGCTCCCCACAGGACACCGGGGAGCTGTTTTTT. Its protein is CASSPQDTGELFF. The chain recombines TRBV18 with TRBJ2-2, with D tentatively TRBD1 (5 bases). CDR3 length equals 13 residues. Germline values: CDR1 KGHSH, CDR2 LQKENI.